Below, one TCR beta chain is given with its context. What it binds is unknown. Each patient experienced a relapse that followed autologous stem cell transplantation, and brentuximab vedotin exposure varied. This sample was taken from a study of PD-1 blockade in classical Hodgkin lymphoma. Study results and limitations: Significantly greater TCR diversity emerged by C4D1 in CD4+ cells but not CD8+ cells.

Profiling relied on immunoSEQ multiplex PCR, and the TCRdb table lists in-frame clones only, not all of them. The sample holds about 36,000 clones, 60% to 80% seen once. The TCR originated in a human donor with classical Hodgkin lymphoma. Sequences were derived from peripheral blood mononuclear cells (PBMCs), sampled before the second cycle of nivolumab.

Here the CDR3 reads CASSLERGNTIYF. The CDR3 bases are TGTGCCAGCAGCTTAGAACGGGGAAACACCATATATTTT. The chain recombines TRBV7-2 with TRBJ1-3; D remains unclear. Per the germline V gene, CDR1 is SGHTA and CDR2 is FQGNSA. V lost 1 base and J lost 4, with 5 bases in between. CDR3 length equals 13 residues.